A single sample gave rise to the 11 T cell receptor beta chains below, sequenced in a study of cytomegalovirus exposure and HLA in healthy donors (TCRdb year 2017). Library construction relied on the immunoSEQ multiplex PCR assay. For the multiplex PCR, a mixture combining 60 forward primers for TCR Vbeta segments and 13 reverse primers for TCR Jbeta segments was used. TCRdb re-hosts the immuneACCESS table, in-frame sequences only. Its copies lack some clones; in the studies checked, an unresolved V gene accounts for under half of them, and the cause for the rest is not known. In this sample the table shows 120,000 to 150,000 clones, under 85% of which occur a single time. More than 0.85% of the sample rests with the top ten. Sequencing was done on a sample of PBMCs. Receptors were obtained from a man younger than 30 in good health and CMV-seronegative.

The chain recombines TRBV5-1 with TRBJ2-5; 7 bases are a match to TRBD1. The trim removed 4 bases at V and 5 bases at J, leaving 14 bases unmatched. CDR3 length: 16 residues. From germline, CDR1 is SGHRS and CDR2 YFSETQ. The CDR3 region has the DNA TGCGCCAGCAGCCTATACCCAGGGGGAGTCCAGGAGACCCAGTACTTC. Its protein is CASSLYPGGVQETQYF.

DNA for the CDR3: TGTGCCACCAGCAGGGACAACCTGAACACTGAAGCTTTCTTT. Its translation: CATSRDNLNTEAFF. The genes are TRBV15 and TRBJ1-1; the D gene is possibly TRBD1 (5 bases). Germline CDR1 is LNHNV and CDR2 is YYDKDF (reference sequence). Trimming removed 3 bases from V and 0 bases from J, with 8 bases in between. The CDR3 length is 14 residues.

The gene calls are TRBV5-1 and TRBJ2-5, with a tentative D call TRBD1 (6 bases). The germline CDR1 and CDR2 sequences are SGHRS and YFSETQ. CDR3 length equals 16 residues. V gave up 0 bases and J gave up 2 bases, with 14 bases separating them. The CDR3 sequence: CASSLGVARGQETQYF. CDR3 DNA sequence: TGCGCCAGCAGCTTGGGGGTAGCGAGGGGGCAAGAGACCCAGTACTTC. The full variable domain, with the rest looked up from reference TRBV5-1 and TRBJ2-5, is KAGVTQTPRYLIKTRGQQVTLSCSPISGHRSVSWYQQTPGQGLQFLFEYFSETQRNKGNFPGRFSGRQFSNSRSEMNVSTLELGDSALYLCASSLGVARGQETQYFGPGTRLLVL.

V gene TRBV7-9 combines with J gene TRBJ1-2; TRBD1 matches at 9 bases. The CDR3 length is 13 residues. V lost 5 bases to trimming and J lost 7 bases; unmatched junction nucleotides: 5. The germline V gene has CDR1 SEHNR and CDR2 FQNEAQ (reference sequence). The CDR3 DNA reads TGTGCCAGCAGCCTACAGGGGGCGCTTGGCTACACCTTC. It encodes CASSLQGALGYTF.

The chain has TRBV6-6 and TRBJ1-5; tentatively, D is TRBD1 (5 bases). This CDR3 has 15 amino acids. The V and J ends lost 6 bases and 6 bases respectively, with 18 bases between them. The germline V gene has CDR1 MNHNY and CDR2 SVGAGI (reference sequence). The CDR3, as DNA: TGTGCCAGCAGAGATCCCGGACAAGATGGTCAGCCCCAGCATTTT. As protein: CASRDPGQDGQPQHF.

This chain uses TRBV2 with TRBJ2-3, with 10 bases fitting TRBD2. Unmatched junction bases numbered 9, after V lost 4 bases and J lost 2 bases. Germline CDR1 is SNHLY and CDR2 is FYNNEI. The CDR3 is made up of 17 amino acids. Written as DNA, the CDR3 is TGTGCCAGCAGTGCCCCGCTAGCGGGGGCCCTCACAGATACGCAGTATTTT. Protein product: CASSAPLAGALTDTQYF.

This rearrangement joins TRBV23-1 to TRBJ1-2; 8 bases agree with TRBD1. TRBV23-1 qualifies as an ORF whose function is uncertain. The CDR3 consists of 16 residues. V shed 0 bases and J 3 bases; nucleotides not matched to a gene: 6. The CDR3 nucleotides are TGCGCCAGCAGTCAATCTTGGAGACAGGGGTACTATGGCTACACCTTC. Protein: CASSQSWRQGYYGYTF.

This clone was seen a handful of times. V is TRBV4-3 and J is TRBJ1-4; TRBD1 matches 7 bases. Germline values: CDR1 LGHNA, CDR2 YSLEER. This CDR3 spans 16 amino acids. Unmatched junction bases numbered 7, after V lost 4 bases and J lost 2 bases. DNA for the CDR3: TGCGCCAGCAGCCGCTTTAGAGGGGGCACTAATGAAAAACTGTTTTTT. This gives the protein CASSRFRGGTNEKLFF.

The rearrangement links TRBV19 to TRBJ2-2; 12 nucleotides line up with TRBD1. With V trimmed by 3 bases and J by 6 bases, 8 bases remained unmatched. CDR1 is LNHDA and CDR2 is SQIVND in the germline V gene (reference sequence). There are 17 residues in the CDR3. CDR3: CASSILGGQGAAGELFF. The CDR3 nucleotides read TGTGCCAGTAGTATTCTTGGGGGACAGGGGGCCGCCGGGGAGCTGTTTTTT.

This sequence joins TRBV5-1 and TRBJ2-5, with 7 bases matching TRBD1. The CDR3 totals 13 residues. V dropped 4 bases and J dropped 7; count of bases not matched to a gene: 7. The germline V gene has CDR1 SGHRS and CDR2 YFSETQ. The CDR3 protein is CASSNQGDGTQYF. The CDR3 DNA reads as TGCGCCAGCAGCAATCAGGGGGACGGGACCCAGTACTTC.

This chain connects TRBV6-5 to TRBJ2-3, with a tentative D call TRBD1 (6 bases). The length of the CDR3 is 15 residues. Germline lookup yields CDR1 MNHEY and CDR2 SVGAGI. V lost 6 bases, J lost 5 bases, and 18 bases lay in between. The CDR3 here is CASRIVAGDGDTQYF. The CDR3 region has the DNA TGTGCCAGCAGAATTGTGGCAGGGGATGGAGATACGCAGTATTTT.